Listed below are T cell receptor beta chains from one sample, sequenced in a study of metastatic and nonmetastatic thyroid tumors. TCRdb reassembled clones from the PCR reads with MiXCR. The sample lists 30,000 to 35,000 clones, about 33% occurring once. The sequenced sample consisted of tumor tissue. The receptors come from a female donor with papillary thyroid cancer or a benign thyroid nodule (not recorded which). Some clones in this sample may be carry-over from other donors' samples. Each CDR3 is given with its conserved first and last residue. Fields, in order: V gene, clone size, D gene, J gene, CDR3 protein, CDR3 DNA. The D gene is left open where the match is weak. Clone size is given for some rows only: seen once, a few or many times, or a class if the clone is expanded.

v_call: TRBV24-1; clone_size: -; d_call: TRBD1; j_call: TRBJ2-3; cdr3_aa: CATSDPGQRVAF; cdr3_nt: TGTGCCACCAGTGACCCGGGACAGCGCGTGGCCTTT
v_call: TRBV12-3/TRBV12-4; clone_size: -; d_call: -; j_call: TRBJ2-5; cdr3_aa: CASSKQGPQETQYF; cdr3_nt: TGTGCCAGCAGTAAACAGGGTCCACAAGAGACCCAGTACTTC
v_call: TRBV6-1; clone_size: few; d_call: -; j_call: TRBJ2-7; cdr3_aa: CASSWGRSSYEQYF; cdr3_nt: TGTGCCAGCAGTTGGGGACGGAGCTCCTACGAGCAGTACTTC
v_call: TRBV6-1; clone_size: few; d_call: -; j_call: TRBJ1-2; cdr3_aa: CASSEEAGDGYTF; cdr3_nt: TGTGCCAGCAGTGAAGAGGCAGGGGACGGCTACACCTTC
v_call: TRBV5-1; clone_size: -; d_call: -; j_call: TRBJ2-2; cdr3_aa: CASRRTVNTGELFF; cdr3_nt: TGCGCCAGCAGGCGGACCGTGAACACCGGGGAGCTGTTTTTT
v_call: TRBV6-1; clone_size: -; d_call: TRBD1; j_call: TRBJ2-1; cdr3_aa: CASSFDRAAEQFF; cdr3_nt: TGTGCCAGCAGTTTTGACAGGGCGGCTGAGCAGTTCTTC
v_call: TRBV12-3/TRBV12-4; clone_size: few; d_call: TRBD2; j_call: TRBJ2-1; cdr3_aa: CAINAGGSHNEQFF; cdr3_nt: TGTGCCATCAACGCGGGAGGGTCCCACAATGAGCAGTTCTTC
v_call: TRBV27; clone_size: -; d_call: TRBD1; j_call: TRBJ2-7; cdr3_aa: CASSRSGQDEQYF; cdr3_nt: TGTGCCAGCAGTAGGTCGGGACAGGATGAGCAGTACTTC
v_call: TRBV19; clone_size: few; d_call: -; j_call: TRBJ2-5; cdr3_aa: CASGDLETQYF; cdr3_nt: TGTGCCAGTGGGGACCTGGAGACCCAGTACTTC
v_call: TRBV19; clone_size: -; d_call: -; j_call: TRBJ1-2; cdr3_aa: CASSRDVAYGYTF; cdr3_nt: TGTGCCAGTAGTCGAGACGTCGCATATGGCTACACCTTC
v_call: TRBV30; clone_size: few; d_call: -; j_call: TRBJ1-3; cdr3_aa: CAWSVLIGAGNTIYF; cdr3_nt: TGTGCCTGGAGTGTACTTATAGGAGCTGGAAACACCATATATTTT
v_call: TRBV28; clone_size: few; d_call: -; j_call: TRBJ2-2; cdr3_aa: CASSFGGQNTGELFF; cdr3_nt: TGTGCCAGCAGTTTCGGGGGGCAGAACACCGGGGAGCTGTTTTTT
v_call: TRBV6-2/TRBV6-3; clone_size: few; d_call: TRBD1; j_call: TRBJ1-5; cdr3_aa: CASSSTDRVGNQPQHF; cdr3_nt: TGTGCCAGCAGTTCCACCGACAGGGTCGGCAATCAGCCCCAGCATTTT
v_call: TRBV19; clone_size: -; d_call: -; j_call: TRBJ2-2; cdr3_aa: CASSIRGGELFF; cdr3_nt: TGTGCCAGTAGTATCAGGGGTGGGGAGCTGTTTTTT
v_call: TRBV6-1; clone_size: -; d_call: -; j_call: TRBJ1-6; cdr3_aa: CASTSGSPLHF; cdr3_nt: TGTGCCAGCACCAGTGGCTCACCCCTCCACTTT
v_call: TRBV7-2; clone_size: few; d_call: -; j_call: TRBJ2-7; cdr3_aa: CASSTTRIDEQYF; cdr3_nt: TGTGCCAGCAGCACAACTAGGATTGACGAGCAGTACTTC
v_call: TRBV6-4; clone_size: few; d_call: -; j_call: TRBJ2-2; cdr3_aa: CASSAEGDTGELFF; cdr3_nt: TGTGCCAGCAGTGCGGAGGGGGACACCGGGGAGCTGTTTTTT
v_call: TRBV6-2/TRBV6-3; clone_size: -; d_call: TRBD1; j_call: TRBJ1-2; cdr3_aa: CASSSTGGHGYTF; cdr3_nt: TGTGCCAGCAGTTCGACAGGGGGCCATGGCTACACCTTC
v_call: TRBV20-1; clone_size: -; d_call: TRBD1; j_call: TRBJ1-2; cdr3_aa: CSAHPGQGAEGYTF; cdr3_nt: TGCAGTGCTCACCCCGGACAGGGCGCCGAGGGCTACACCTTC
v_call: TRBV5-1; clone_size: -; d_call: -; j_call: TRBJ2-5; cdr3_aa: CASSLAFSGETQYF; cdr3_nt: TGCGCCAGCAGCTTGGCCTTTTCGGGAGAGACCCAGTACTTC
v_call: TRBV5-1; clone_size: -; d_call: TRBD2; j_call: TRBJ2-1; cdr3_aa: CASSLASGGYNEQFF; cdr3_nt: TGCGCCAGCAGCTTGGCTAGCGGGGGTTACAATGAGCAGTTCTTC
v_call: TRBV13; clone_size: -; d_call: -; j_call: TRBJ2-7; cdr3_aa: CASSFYRGGEQYF; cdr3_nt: TGTGCCAGCAGCTTCTACAGGGGGGGTGAGCAGTACTTC
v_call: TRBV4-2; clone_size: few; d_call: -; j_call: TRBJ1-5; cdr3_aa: CASSQDLSSNQPQHF; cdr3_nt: TGTGCCAGCAGCCAAGATCTGTCTAGCAATCAGCCCCAGCATTTT
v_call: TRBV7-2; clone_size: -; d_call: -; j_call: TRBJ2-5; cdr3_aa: CASSLRQGLETHYF; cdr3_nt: TGTGCCAGCAGCTTAAGGCAGGGGCTTGAGACCCATTACTTC
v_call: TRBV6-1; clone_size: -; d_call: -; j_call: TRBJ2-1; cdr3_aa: CASSEGSPRISEQFF; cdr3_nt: TGTGCCAGCAGTGAAGGTAGCCCTCGCATCTCTGAGCAGTTCTTC
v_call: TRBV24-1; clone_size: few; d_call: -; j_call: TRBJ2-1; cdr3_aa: CATSDPEYNEQFF; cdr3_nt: TGTGCCACCAGTGACCCAGAATACAATGAGCAGTTCTTC
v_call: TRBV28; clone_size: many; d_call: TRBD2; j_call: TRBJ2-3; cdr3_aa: CASSLEWLAGGTDTQYF; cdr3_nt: TGTGCCAGCAGTTTAGAATGGCTAGCGGGAGGGACAGATACGCAGTATTTT
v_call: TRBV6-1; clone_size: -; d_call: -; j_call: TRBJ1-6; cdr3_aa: CASSEGGKNSPLHF; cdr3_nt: TGTGCCAGCAGTGAAGGCGGGAAAAATTCACCCCTCCACTTT
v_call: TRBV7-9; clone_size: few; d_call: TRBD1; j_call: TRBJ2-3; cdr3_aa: CASSLREDRDWGRTDTQYF; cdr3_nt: TGTGCCAGCAGCTTAAGGGAGGACAGGGATTGGGGACGGACAGATACGCAGTATTTT
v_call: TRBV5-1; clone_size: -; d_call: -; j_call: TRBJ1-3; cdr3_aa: CASSLEGSGNTIYF; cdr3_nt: TGCGCCAGCAGCTTGGAGGGGTCTGGAAACACCATATATTTT
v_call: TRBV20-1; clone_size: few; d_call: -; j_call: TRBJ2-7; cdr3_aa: CSARDRDYEQYF; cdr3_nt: TGCAGTGCTAGAGATCGTGACTACGAGCAGTACTTC
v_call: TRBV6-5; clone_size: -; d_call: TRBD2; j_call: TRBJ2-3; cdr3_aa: CASSYSSGGGTDTQYF; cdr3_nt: TGTGCCAGCAGTTACTCCAGCGGGGGGGGCACAGATACGCAGTATTTT
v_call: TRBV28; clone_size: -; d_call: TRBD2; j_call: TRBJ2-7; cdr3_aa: CASSRTGTSDYEQYF; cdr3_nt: TGTGCCAGCAGTAGAACCGGGACTAGCGACTACGAGCAGTACTTC
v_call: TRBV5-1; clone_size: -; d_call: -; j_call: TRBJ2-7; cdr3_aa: CASSSQPSGPYEQYF; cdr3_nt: TGCGCCAGCAGCTCACAGCCTTCTGGACCCTACGAGCAGTACTTC
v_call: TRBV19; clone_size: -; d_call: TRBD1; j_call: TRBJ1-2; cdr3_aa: CASSMGQGVSGYTF; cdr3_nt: TGTGCCAGTAGTATGGGACAGGGGGTGAGTGGCTACACCTTC
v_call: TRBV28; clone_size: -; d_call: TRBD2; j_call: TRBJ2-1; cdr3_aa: CASSSLGTSGNEQFF; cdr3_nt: TGTGCCAGCAGTTCTCTGGGGACTAGCGGAAATGAGCAGTTCTTC
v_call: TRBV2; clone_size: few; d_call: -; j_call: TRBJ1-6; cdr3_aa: CATQRMDSPLHF; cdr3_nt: TGTGCCACCCAGAGAATGGATTCACCCCTCCACTTT
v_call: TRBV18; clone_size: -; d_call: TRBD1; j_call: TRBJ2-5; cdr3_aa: CASSPPGDRLETQYF; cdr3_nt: TGTGCCAGCTCACCACCCGGGGACAGGCTAGAGACCCAGTACTTC
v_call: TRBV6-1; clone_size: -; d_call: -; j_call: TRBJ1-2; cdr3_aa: CASSENRAPYTF; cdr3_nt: TGTGCCAGCAGTGAAAACAGGGCCCCCTACACCTTC
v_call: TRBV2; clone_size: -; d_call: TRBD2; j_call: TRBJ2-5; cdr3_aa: CASTDSGNSETQYF; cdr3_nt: TGTGCCAGCACTGACAGCGGGAACAGCGAGACCCAGTACTTC
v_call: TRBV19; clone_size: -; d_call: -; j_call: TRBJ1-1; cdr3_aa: CASSIGEDTEAFF; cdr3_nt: TGTGCCAGTAGTATTGGGGAGGACACTGAAGCTTTCTTT
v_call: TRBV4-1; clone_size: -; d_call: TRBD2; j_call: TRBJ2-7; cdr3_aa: CASSQQTSGDSYEQYF; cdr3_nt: TGCGCCAGCAGCCAGCAGACTAGCGGGGACTCCTACGAGCAGTACTTC
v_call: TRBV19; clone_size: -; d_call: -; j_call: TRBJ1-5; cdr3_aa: CASSIVGLSNQPQHF; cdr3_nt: TGTGCCAGTAGTATAGTGGGGTTAAGCAATCAGCCCCAGCATTTT
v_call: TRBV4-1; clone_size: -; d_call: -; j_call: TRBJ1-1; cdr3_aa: CASSQAAGASEAFF; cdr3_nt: TGCGCCAGCAGCCAAGCGGCAGGGGCCTCCGAAGCTTTCTTT
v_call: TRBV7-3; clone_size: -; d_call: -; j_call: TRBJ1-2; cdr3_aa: CASSLWGGELYGYTF; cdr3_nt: TGTGCCAGCAGCTTATGGGGGGGAGAGCTCTATGGCTACACCTTC
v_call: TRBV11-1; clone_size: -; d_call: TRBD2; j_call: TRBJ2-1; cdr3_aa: CASSPRTSGGFYNEQFF; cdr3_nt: TGTGCCAGCAGCCCCCGGACTAGCGGGGGATTCTACAATGAGCAGTTCTTC
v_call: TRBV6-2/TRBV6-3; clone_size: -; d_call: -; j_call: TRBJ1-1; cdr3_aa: CASSRTGGRTEAFF; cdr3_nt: TGTGCCAGCAGTCGGACCGGGGGTAGGACTGAAGCTTTCTTT
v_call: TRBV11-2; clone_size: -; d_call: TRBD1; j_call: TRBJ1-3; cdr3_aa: CASSLRSGTGNGNTIYF; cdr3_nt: TGTGCCAGCAGCTTAAGGAGTGGGACAGGGAATGGAAACACCATATATTTT
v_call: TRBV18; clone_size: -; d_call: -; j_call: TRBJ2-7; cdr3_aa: CASSPGGAMTREQYF; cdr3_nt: TGTGCCAGCTCACCAGGGGGTGCGATGACGCGTGAGCAGTACTTC
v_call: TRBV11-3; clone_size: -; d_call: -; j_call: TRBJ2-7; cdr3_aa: CASIGQYF; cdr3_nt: TGTGCCAGCATCGGGCAGTACTTC